The sequence of this T cell receptor beta chain was determined in a study of beta chain features in type 1 diabetes. Via the markers CD45RO/CCR7/CD25/CD127/CD95/CD27, stem cell-like memory, regulatory, central memory and naive CD4+ cells were sorted. Findings of the study overall: Type 1 diabetes patients showed a moderate but significant shortening of TCRB CDR3s in all four CD4+ subsets.

A note on this clone: Its antigen is as yet unknown.

All of the isolated RNA was reverse transcribed, so expressed TCRB transcripts were sequenced. About 3.7 million reads per sample were averaged for naive, central memory and regulatory samples. The protocol was immunoSEQ multiplex PCR, while the TCRdb copy is restricted to in-frame clones and leaves out a portion. The table lists approximately 170,000 clones, 7% to 9% of them singletons. Germline V gene sequence: CDR1 SQVTM, CDR2 ANQGSEA. The length of the CDR3 is 14 residues. Trimming pared 4 bases from V and 0 bases from J, leaving 10 bases between. This receptor was identified in a man aged 18 to 29 with type 1 diabetes. The sequencing input was central memory CD4+ T cells from blood. This chain joins TRBV29-1 and TRBJ1-5; no firm D call. The CDR3 coding sequence is TGCAGCGTTGCGGAGGCGGATAGCAATCAGCCCCAGCATTTT. Translated, it gives CSVAEADSNQPQHF.